Each of the 28 T cell receptor beta chains below was sequenced from the same sample in a study of a mutant IDH1 vaccine in newly diagnosed glioma. The table came from immunoSEQ multiplex PCR; TCRdb's copy has only in-frame clones and leaves some out. The table lists about 94,000 clones, 89% of them singletons. Sample time point: week 47, end of study. Doses of 300 ug of mutant IDH1 20-mer peptide were given with topical imiquimod. What these receptors recognize is not known. This specimen consisted of PBMCs, obtained from a glioma patient whose treatment included an IDH1 peptide vaccine. The receptor source for this set is a woman aged 45 to 65 with glioma.

The J gene is TRBJ2-1, the V gene TRBV2, with D hard to call. V gave up 1 base and J gave up 7 bases, with 8 bases separating them. CDR3 length equals 13 residues. Germline V gene lookup returns CDR1 SNHLY and CDR2 FYNNEI. CDR3 loop: CASSEGLGNEQFF. The CDR3 DNA is TGTGCCAGCAGTGAAGGTCTGGGGAATGAGCAGTTCTTC.

CDR3 nucleotide sequence: TGTGCCAGCAGCCCGGGGAACCACTACGAGCAGTACTTC. This translates into CASSPGNHYEQYF. This sequence joins TRBV5-5 and TRBJ2-7, with D perhaps TRBD2 (5 bases). The V gene's germline CDR1 is SGHKS and CDR2 YYEKEE (reference sequence). Trimming took 4 bases from V and 3 from J, leaving 11 bases between them. The CDR3 is made up of 13 amino acids.

J is TRBJ1-1 and V is TRBV19; D may be TRBD1 (6 bases). This CDR3 comprises 15 residues. Deletions cut 5 bases from V and 2 bases from J, with 15 bases between. CDR1 is LNHDA and CDR2 is SQIVND in the germline V gene (reference sequence). The CDR3, as DNA: TGTGCCAGTAGTTTCCTATTTGGGGGCAACACTGAAGCTTTCTTT. It yields the protein CASSFLFGGNTEAFF.

This clone was observed a single time. V gene TRBV6-4 combines with J gene TRBJ2-1, with D possibly TRBD1 on 6 matching bases. The germline V gene has CDR1 MRHNA and CDR2 SNTAGT. The germline V and J ends were trimmed by 0 bases and 10 bases, with 16 bases remaining between them. The CDR3 has 15 amino acids. The CDR3 sequence is CASSDSNRVPGEQFF. CDR3 nucleotide sequence: TGTGCCAGCAGTGACTCGAACAGGGTGCCGGGCGAGCAGTTCTTC.

V is TRBV5-1 and J is TRBJ2-1, with a tentative D call TRBD2 (5 bases). The CDR3 sequence is 15 residues long. With 3 bases removed from V and 3 bases from J, the gap between germline ends came to 13 bases. Per the germline V gene, CDR1 is SGHRS and CDR2 is YFSETQ. The CDR3 DNA reads TGCGCCAGCAGCTACACTTATCGGGGCTACAATGAGCAGTTCTTC. The encoded protein is CASSYTYRGYNEQFF. The complete variable domain, with remaining parts taken from reference TRBV5-1 and TRBJ2-1, reads KAGVTQTPRYLIKTRGQQVTLSCSPISGHRSVSWYQQTPGQGLQFLFEYFSETQRNKGNFPGRFSGRQFSNSRSEMNVSTLELGDSALYLCASSYTYRGYNEQFFGPGTRLTVL.

The rearrangement links TRBV4-1 to TRBJ1-2; D uncertain. Germline V gene sequence: CDR1 MGHRA, CDR2 YSYEKL. Deletions cut 2 bases from V and 3 bases from J, with 4 bases between. This CDR3 region has 12 residues. CDR3 protein: CASSQPDYGYTF. The CDR3 DNA is TGCGCCAGCAGCCAACCGGACTATGGCTACACCTTC.

The V gene is TRBV5-1, the J gene TRBJ2-2; D might be TRBD1 (5 bases). Germline lookup yields CDR1 SGHRS and CDR2 YFSETQ. The CDR3 has 15 amino acids. V was cut by 1 base and J by 6 bases, with 13 bases left in between. This CDR3 is CASSLSAGSPGELFF. Here the CDR3 DNA reads TGCGCCAGCAGCTTGTCGGCAGGGTCGCCCGGGGAGCTGTTTTTT.

The chain joins TRBV10-3 to TRBJ2-2; TRBD2 is a possible D gene (6 bases). The germline gives CDR1 ENHRY, CDR2 SYGVKD. The V end was cut by 0 bases, the J end by 3 bases, with 11 bases between. CDR3 length: 16 amino acids. The CDR3 nucleotides are TGTGCCATCAGTGAGTCGGCGGGGAGCTACACCGGGGAGCTGTTTTTT. It is translated as CAISESAGSYTGELFF.

The chain has TRBV5-4 and TRBJ1-5; D not resolved. CDR3 length equals 17 residues. Germline CDR1 reads SGHNT; CDR2 reads YYREEE (reference sequence). Trimming removed 4 bases at V and 2 bases at J, with 19 bases between. CDR3 DNA: TGTGCCAGCAGCCGTACACCGGCGATAGAGGGCAATCAGCCCCAGCATTTT. Its translation: CASSRTPAIEGNQPQHF.

The rearrangement uses TRBV7-8 and TRBJ2-2; the match to TRBD1 covers 7 bases. Losses at the gene ends were 3 bases for V and 2 bases for J; bases not matched to a gene: 3. The CDR3 is 15 residues long. Germline CDR1 reads SGHVS; CDR2 reads FQNEAQ. The CDR3 reads CASSFGTANTGELFF. Written as DNA, the CDR3 is TGTGCCAGCAGCTTCGGGACAGCTAACACCGGGGAGCTGTTTTTT.

The genes are TRBV28 and TRBJ2-1, with D possibly TRBD1 on 5 matching bases. The germline V gene has CDR1 MDHEN and CDR2 SYDVKM. This CDR3 is 12 amino acids long. Trimming shortened V by 7 bases and J by 5 bases, and 9 bases separated the two germline ends. The CDR3 protein is CASNPQDNEQFF. Here the CDR3 DNA reads TGTGCCAGCAACCCACAGGACAATGAGCAGTTCTTC.

This chain uses TRBV28 with TRBJ1-1; TRBD1 might be the D (5 bases). Germline V gene data show CDR1 as MDHEN and CDR2 as SYDVKM. There are 17 residues in the CDR3. Trimming pared 6 bases from V and 1 base from J, leaving 21 bases between. CDR3: CASRFWAVGVPNTEAFF. CDR3 coding DNA: TGTGCCAGCAGATTTTGGGCCGTGGGGGTCCCGAACACTGAAGCTTTCTTT.

Concerning this clone: This is likely a read error, given that the CDR3 carries no conserved phenylalanine or tryptophan at its end. The DNA is left out, because the CDR3 cannot be placed on it with certainty; the CDR3 is given as TCRdb lists it. The chain links TRBV9 to TRBJ1-1. Including both end residues, the CDR3 is 13 amino acids long. The germline V gene has CDR1 SGDLS and CDR2 YYNGEE. CDR3 sequence reads: CASSVVFRGRRFL.

The chain carries TRBV11-2 and TRBJ1-1, with TRBD1 matching over 7 bases. The germline V gene has CDR1 SGHAT and CDR2 FQNNGV. This CDR3 has 15 residues. The V segment lost 1 base and the J segment 2 bases; nucleotides outside the gene matches: 4. CDR3 in amino acids: CASSLGRGGNTEAFF. The DNA for the CDR3 is TGTGCCAGCAGCTTAGGGCGAGGGGGCAACACTGAAGCTTTCTTT.

This chain uses TRBV18 with TRBJ1-1; D is unresolved. Germline CDR1 KGHSH, CDR2 LQKENI. The CDR3 runs to 17 residues. V gave up 0 bases and J gave up 1 base, with 15 bases separating them. The CDR3 sequence: CASSPPGGRLRNTEAFF. The CDR3 bases are TGTGCCAGCTCACCACCCGGCGGACGTCTTCGGAACACTGAAGCTTTCTTT.

V and J are TRBV5-5 and TRBJ2-7; maybe TRBD2 (6 bases). The CDR3 has 15 residues. The ends were cut back, 2 bases at V and 2 bases at J, with 14 bases in the middle. Germline V gene data show CDR1 as SGHKS and CDR2 as YYEKEE (reference sequence). This CDR3 is CASSFFSGLTYEQYF. The DNA of the CDR3 is TGTGCCAGCAGCTTCTTTAGCGGCCTCACCTACGAGCAGTACTTC.

This rearrangement joins TRBV5-4 to TRBJ2-1; D gene ambiguous. Germline-derived CDR1 and CDR2 are SGHNT and YYREEE (reference sequence). The CDR3 is 13 amino acids. Between the trimmed V and J ends, which lost 0 bases and 9 bases, there was a span of 10 bases. CDR3 nucleotides: TGTGCCAGCAGCTTGGACCGGGTTGTTGAGCAGTTCTTC. Its translation: CASSLDRVVEQFF. Based on the CDR3 plus reference TRBV5-4 and TRBJ2-1, the full variable domain is ETGVTQSPTHLIKTRGQQVTLRCSSQSGHNTVSWYQQALGQGPQFIFQYYREEENGRGNFPPRFSGLQFPNYSSELNVNALELDDSALYLCASSLDRVVEQFFGPGTRLTVL.

The chain uses TRBV6-5 and TRBJ2-7, with D perhaps TRBD1 or TRBD2 (5 bases each). CDR1 and CDR2 (germline): MNHEY, SVGAGI. The CDR3 spans 13 residues. V lost 6 bases, J lost 7 bases, and 16 bases lay in between. CDR3 in amino acids: CASSGTSPTEQYF. In DNA form, the CDR3 reads TGTGCCAGCAGCGGGACCAGTCCTACGGAGCAGTACTTC.

The table lists this clone with a count of one. V is TRBV30 and J is TRBJ2-3; D may be TRBD1 or TRBD2 (5 bases each). V was pared by 5 bases and J by 4 bases, with 10 bases between. Germline V gives CDR1 GTSNPN, CDR2 SVGIG (reference sequence). The CDR3 is 12 residues long. The CDR3 bases are TGTGCCTGGTACCGGGGCGCAGATACGCAGTATTTT. The encoded protein is CAWYRGADTQYF.

This clone came up once. The junction does not match germline at one end; this may be a read error. The chain carries TRBV28 and TRBJ2-2; possible D gene TRBD1, 5 bases. The CDR3 has 15 residues. CDR1 and CDR2 from the germline V gene are MDHEN and SYDVKM. The CDR3: CASILTGRLTGELFF. As DNA, the CDR3 is TGTGCCAGCATTTTAACAGGCCGTTTAACCGGGGAGCTGTTTTTT.

The chain uses TRBV15 and TRBJ1-1; no reliable D call. Germline values: CDR1 LNHNV, CDR2 YYDKDF (reference sequence). Deletions cut 5 bases from V and 1 base from J, with 8 bases between. The CDR3 has 13 residues. The CDR3 DNA reads as TGTGCCACCAGCCCTCGTCCGAACACTGAAGCTTTCTTT. It is translated as CATSPRPNTEAFF.

Points on this clone: At the DNA level, this CDR3 is encoded by other sequences in the same sample as well. As DNA, the CDR3 is TGTGCCAGCAGTTCCGGGCAGGGTTATGGCTACACCTTC. Translating gives CASSSGQGYGYTF. The rearrangement joins TRBV27 to TRBJ1-2, with TRBD1 as a possible D gene (5 bases). Trimming removed 4 bases from V and 5 bases from J, with 11 bases in between. Germline V gene lookup returns CDR1 MNHEY and CDR2 SMNVEV (reference sequence). This CDR3 comprises 13 residues.

In DNA form, the CDR3 reads TGTGCCAGCTCACCATCAGGGATGGATCAGCCCCAGCATTTT. Translation gives CASSPSGMDQPQHF. The chain combines TRBV18 with TRBJ1-5; tentatively, D is TRBD1 (5 bases). There are 14 residues in the CDR3. In germline, CDR1 is KGHSH, CDR2 LQKENI. V lost 2 bases and J 5 bases, leaving 10 bases between the germline ends.

The gene calls are TRBV5-1 and TRBJ1-1, with D unclear. The CDR3 extends over 17 amino acids. Germline V gives CDR1 SGHRS, CDR2 YFSETQ. With 2 bases removed from V and 0 bases from J, the gap between germline ends came to 17 bases. The CDR3 loop reads CASSFITVTKMNTEAFF. For the CDR3, the DNA is TGCGCCAGCAGCTTCATAACAGTGACCAAAATGAACACTGAAGCTTTCTTT.

In this sample, this clone turned up a few times. The chain combines TRBV7-9 with TRBJ2-1; D perhaps matches TRBD1 (5 bases). This CDR3 has 15 amino acids. The germline gives CDR1 SEHNR, CDR2 FQNEAQ (reference sequence). Trimming took 5 bases from V and 3 from J, leaving 14 bases between them. The CDR3 region is CASSPQGGSYNEQFF. CDR3 DNA: TGTGCCAGCAGCCCCCAGGGCGGCAGCTACAATGAGCAGTTCTTC.

The chain uses TRBV10-3 and TRBJ1-5; possibly TRBD1 for D (6 bases). The CDR3 length is 13 residues. Germline V gene lookup returns CDR1 ENHRY and CDR2 SYGVKD. V dropped 3 bases and J dropped 5 bases, with 8 bases sitting between them. CDR3 coding DNA: TGTGCCATCAGTGAAGGGGGGCATCAGCCCCAGCATTTT. This sequence encodes CAISEGGHQPQHF.

The chain employs TRBV27 and TRBJ2-2; 10 bases are a match to TRBD2. This CDR3 comprises 18 residues. J gave up 5 bases and V 2 bases, and 11 bases lay outside the gene matches. In germline, CDR1 is MNHEY, CDR2 SMNVEV (reference sequence). The CDR3 DNA is TGTGCCAGCAGTTTAAGGGCTAGCGGGAGTTCGGGTACCGGGGAGCTGTTTTTT. It is translated as CASSLRASGSSGTGELFF.

The genes are TRBV6-1 and TRBJ1-1; a weak D match, TRBD1 (5 bases). V was clipped by 6 bases and J by 6 bases, with 11 bases between them. Germline loops: CDR1 MNHNS, CDR2 SASEGT. The CDR3 runs 12 residues. The CDR3 nucleotides read TGTGCCAGCAGCGGACACATCCCTGAAGCTTTCTTT. It is translated as CASSGHIPEAFF.